Presented here are 8 T cell receptor beta chains from one specimen sequenced in a study of blood T cells in healthy people across ages. Next came a second PCR, run for roughly 7 to 12 cycles, which used a sample-barcoded 5' primer along with a J-beta primer mix. TCRdb fed the 5' RACE reads into MiXCR, producing one record per CDR3 protein. The table records 550,000 to 750,000 distinct CDR3 sequences, around 20% of them present only once. Sequenced: blood. Source of these receptors: a man aged 65 to 85 in good health.

This clonotype was recorded a few times. This sequence joins TRBV18 and TRBJ2-5; possible D gene TRBD1, 5 bases. Germline CDR1 is KGHSH and CDR2 is LQKENI. This CDR3 is built from 15 residues. V lost 6 bases to trimming and J lost 1 base, with 15 bases between them. The CDR3 sequence: CASSPNQGLQETQYF. The CDR3 DNA is TGTGCCAGCTCGCCCAACCAGGGCCTCCAAGAGACCCAGTACTTC. Complete variable domain (other parts from reference TRBV18 and TRBJ2-5): NAGVMQNPRHLVRRRGQEARLRCSPMKGHSHVYWYRQLPEEGLKFMVYLQKENIIDESGMPKERFSAEFPKEGPSILRIQQVVRGDSAAYFCASSPNQGLQETQYFGPGTRLLVL.

This rearrangement joins TRBV7-8 to TRBJ2-3; 8 nucleotides line up with TRBD1. The CDR3 totals 15 residues. Per the germline V gene, CDR1 is SGHVS and CDR2 is FQNEAQ. The V and J ends lost 5 bases and 3 bases, in that order; junction bases with no gene match: 7. The CDR3 bases are TGTGCCAGCAGCGACACAGGGGGTAGGACAGATACGCAGTATTTT. It encodes CASSDTGGRTDTQYF. The full variable domain, in which reference TRBV7-8 and TRBJ2-3 provide the parts outside the CDR3, is GAGVSQSPRYKVAKRGQDVALRCDPISGHVSLFWYQQALGQGPEFLTYFQNEAQLDKSGLPSDRFFAERPEGSVSTLKIQRTQQEDSAVYLCASSDTGGRTDTQYFGPGTRLTVL.

A single count supports this clonotype. Written as DNA, the CDR3 is TGTGCCAGCAGCTCAACCCTGGGGAGCAATCAGCCCCAGCATTTT. Protein: CASSSTLGSNQPQHF. The V gene is TRBV7-9, the J gene TRBJ1-5; D remains ambiguous. The CDR3 sequence is 15 residues long. CDR1 SEHNR and CDR2 FQNEAQ come from the germline V gene (reference sequence). Trimming shortened V by 4 bases and J by 1 base, and 11 bases separated the two germline ends.

The CDR3 loop is CSARKDGAETQYF. The CDR3 DNA sequence: TGCAGTGCTAGAAAGGACGGGGCAGAGACCCAGTACTTC. This chain uses TRBV20-1 with TRBJ2-5; TRBD1 or TRBD2 may be the D gene (5 bases each). Germline CDR1 DFQATT, CDR2 SNEGSKA (reference sequence). V gave up 2 bases and J gave up 4 bases, with 11 bases separating them. CDR3 length: 13 amino acids.

The chain links TRBV6-2 or TRBV6-3 to TRBJ2-3; tentatively, D is TRBD2 (6 bases). This CDR3 has 13 amino acids. Germline V CDR1 and CDR2: MNHEY, SVGEGT. V gave up 5 bases and J gave up 5 bases, with 11 bases separating them. This CDR3 is CASSNGAGDTQYF. CDR3 nucleotides: TGTGCCAGCAGTAACGGAGCGGGAGATACGCAGTATTTT.

This clonotype showed up just a few times. The chain has TRBV4-1 and TRBJ2-7, with TRBD2 identical over 8 bases. Germline V lookup: CDR1 MGHRA, CDR2 YSYEKL. The CDR3 has 17 amino acids. With V trimmed by 0 bases and J by 0 bases, 7 bases remained unmatched. The CDR3 sequence is CASSQDQLAVLSYEQYF. The CDR3 coding sequence is TGCGCCAGCAGCCAAGATCAACTAGCGGTACTCTCCTACGAGCAGTACTTC.

The rearrangement links TRBV2 to TRBJ1-5; unclear D gene. The germline V gene encodes CDR1 SNHLY and CDR2 FYNNEI. V was shortened by 4 bases and J by 2 bases, with 12 bases between the two germline ends. The CDR3 is 15 residues long. The CDR3 reads CASSVGSVGNQPQHF. The CDR3 region has the DNA TGTGCCAGCAGTGTGGGTTCCGTTGGCAATCAGCCCCAGCATTTT.

V usage is TRBV20-1 and J usage is TRBJ1-2; TRBD1 matches at 9 bases. Germline CDR1 reads DFQATT; CDR2 reads SNEGSKA (reference sequence). The CDR3 is made up of 13 amino acids. The V segment lost 1 base and the J segment 10 bases; nucleotides outside the gene matches: 7. Written as DNA, the CDR3 is TGCAGTGCTAGAGTCCGGACAGGGGCGGACTACACCTTC. Residues: CSARVRTGADYTF.